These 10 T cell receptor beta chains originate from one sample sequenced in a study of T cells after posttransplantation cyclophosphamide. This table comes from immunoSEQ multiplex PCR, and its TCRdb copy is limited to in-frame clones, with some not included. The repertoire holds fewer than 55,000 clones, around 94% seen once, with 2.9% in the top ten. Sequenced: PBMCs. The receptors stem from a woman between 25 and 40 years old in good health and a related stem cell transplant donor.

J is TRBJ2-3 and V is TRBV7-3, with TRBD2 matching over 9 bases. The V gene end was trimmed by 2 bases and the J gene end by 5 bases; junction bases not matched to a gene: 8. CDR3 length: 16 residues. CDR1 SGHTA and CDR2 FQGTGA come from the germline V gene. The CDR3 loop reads CASSLLAGGLEDTQYF. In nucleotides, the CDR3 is TGTGCCAGCAGCTTACTTGCGGGGGGGCTTGAAGATACGCAGTATTTT. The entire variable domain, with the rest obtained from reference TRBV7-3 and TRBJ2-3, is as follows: GAGVSQTPSNKVTEKGKYVELRCDPISGHTALYWYRQSLGQGPEFLIYFQGTGAADDSGLPNDRFFAVRPEGSVSTLKIQRTERGDSAVYLCASSLLAGGLEDTQYFGPGTRLTVL.

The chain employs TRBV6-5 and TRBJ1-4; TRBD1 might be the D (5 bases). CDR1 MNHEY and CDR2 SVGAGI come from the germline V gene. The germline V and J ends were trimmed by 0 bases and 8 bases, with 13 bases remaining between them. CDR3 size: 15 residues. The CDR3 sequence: CASSYSNQGGEKLFF. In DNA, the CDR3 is TGTGCCAGCAGTTACTCGAACCAGGGTGGAGAAAAACTGTTTTTT.

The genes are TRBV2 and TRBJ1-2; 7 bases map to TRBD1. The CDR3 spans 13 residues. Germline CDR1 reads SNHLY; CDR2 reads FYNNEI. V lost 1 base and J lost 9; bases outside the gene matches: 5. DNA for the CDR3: TGTGCCAGCAGTGAAGGAACAGGGGATCGCTACACCTTC. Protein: CASSEGTGDRYTF. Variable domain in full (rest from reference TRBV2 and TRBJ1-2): EPEVTQTPSHQVTQMGQEVILRCVPISNHLYFYWYRQILGQKVEFLVSFYNNEISEKSEIFDDQFSVERPDGSNFTLKIRSTKLEDSAMYFCASSEGTGDRYTFGSGTRLTVV.

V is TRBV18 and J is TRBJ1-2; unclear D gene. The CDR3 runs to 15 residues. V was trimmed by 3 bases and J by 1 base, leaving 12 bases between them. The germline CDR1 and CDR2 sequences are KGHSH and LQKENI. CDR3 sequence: CASSPPSHYNYGYTF. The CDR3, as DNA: TGTGCCAGCTCACCGCCCAGCCACTATAACTATGGCTACACCTTC. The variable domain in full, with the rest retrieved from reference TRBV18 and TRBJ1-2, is NAGVMQNPRHLVRRRGQEARLRCSPMKGHSHVYWYRQLPEEGLKFMVYLQKENIIDESGMPKERFSAEFPKEGPSILRIQQVVRGDSAAYFCASSPPSHYNYGYTFGSGTRLTVV.

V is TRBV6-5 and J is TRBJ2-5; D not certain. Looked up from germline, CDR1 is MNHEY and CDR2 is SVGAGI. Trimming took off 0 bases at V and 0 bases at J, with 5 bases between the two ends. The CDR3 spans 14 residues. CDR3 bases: TGTGCCAGCAGTTACTCGAGAGACCAAGAGACCCAGTACTTC. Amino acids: CASSYSRDQETQYF.

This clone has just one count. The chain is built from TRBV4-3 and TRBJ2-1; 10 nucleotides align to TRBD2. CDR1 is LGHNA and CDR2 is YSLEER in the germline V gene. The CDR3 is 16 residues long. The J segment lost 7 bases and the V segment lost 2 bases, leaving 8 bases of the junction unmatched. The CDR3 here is CASSQPGLAMRNEQFF. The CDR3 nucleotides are TGCGCCAGCAGCCAACCGGGACTAGCGATGCGAAATGAGCAGTTCTTC.

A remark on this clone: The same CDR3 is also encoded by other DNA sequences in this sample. This CDR3 is CASSPSDTNTGELFF. The CDR3 DNA sequence: TGTGCCAGCTCACCCTCAGATACGAACACCGGGGAGCTGTTTTTT. The rearrangement links TRBV18 to TRBJ2-2; D is unclear. From germline, CDR1 is KGHSH and CDR2 LQKENI. The CDR3 consists of 15 residues. Trimming removed 3 bases at V and 0 bases at J, with 8 bases between.

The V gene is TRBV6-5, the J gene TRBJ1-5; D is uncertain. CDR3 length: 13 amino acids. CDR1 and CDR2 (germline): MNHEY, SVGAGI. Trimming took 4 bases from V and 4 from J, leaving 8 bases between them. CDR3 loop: CASSLQQNQPQHF. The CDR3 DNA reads TGTGCCAGCAGTTTACAGCAGAATCAGCCCCAGCATTTT.

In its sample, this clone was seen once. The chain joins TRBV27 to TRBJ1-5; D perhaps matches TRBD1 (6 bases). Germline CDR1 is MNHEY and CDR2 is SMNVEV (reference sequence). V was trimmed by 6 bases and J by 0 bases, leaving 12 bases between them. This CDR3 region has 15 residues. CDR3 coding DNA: TGTGCCAGCAGGGGGGCAGGAAGTAGCAATCAGCCCCAGCATTTT. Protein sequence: CASRGAGSSNQPQHF.

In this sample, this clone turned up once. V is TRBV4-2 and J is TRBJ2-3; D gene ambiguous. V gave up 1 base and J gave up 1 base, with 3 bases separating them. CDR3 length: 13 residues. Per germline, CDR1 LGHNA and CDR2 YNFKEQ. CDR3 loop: CASSQVGTDTQYF. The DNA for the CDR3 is TGTGCCAGCAGCCAAGTAGGCACAGATACGCAGTATTTT.